The 15 T cell receptor beta chains listed next were all sequenced from one sample in a study of shared clonotypes between healthy human individuals. CD45RO-negative cells were positively selected for CCR7, leaving out terminally differentiated effector memory CD45RA+ cells. Here immunoSEQ multiplex PCR was the method, and the copy in TCRdb shows in-frame clones only, minus some. The sample has over 2,000,000 clones; about 94% are singletons. Sample: naive CD8+ T cells from PBMCs. These receptors all come from a young man in good health. Some clones in this sample may be carry-over from other donors' samples.

This chain uses TRBV29-1 with TRBJ1-1; D call uncertain. CDR1 and CDR2 from the germline V gene are SQVTM and ANQGSEA. CDR3 length equals 12 residues. V dropped 6 bases and J dropped 3 bases, with 11 bases sitting between them. CDR3 sequence: CSVRTDDTEAFF. In DNA, the CDR3 is TGCAGCGTCAGGACGGATGACACTGAAGCTTTCTTT.

The V and J genes are TRBV5-1 and TRBJ2-1; D uncertain. The CDR3 spans 15 residues. V was cut by 0 bases and J by 2 bases, with 9 bases left in between. Germline V CDR1 and CDR2: SGHRS, YFSETQ. CDR3: CASSLDGFAYNEQFF. Written as DNA, the CDR3 is TGCGCCAGCAGCTTGGACGGATTCGCCTACAATGAGCAGTTCTTC.

A word on this clone: The sample contains more than one DNA sequence encoding this CDR3. The chain joins TRBV6-5 to TRBJ2-1, with D possibly TRBD2 on 5 matching bases. Trimming shortened V by 5 bases and J by 0 bases, and 11 bases separated the two germline ends. This CDR3 spans 15 amino acids. Germline CDR1 and CDR2: MNHEY and SVGAGI. In DNA form, the CDR3 reads TGTGCCAGCAGTCCCTTGGCGGGCTCCTACAATGAGCAGTTCTTC. Protein: CASSPLAGSYNEQFF.

In its sample, this clone was seen once. The rearrangement joins TRBV9 to TRBJ2-1; possibly TRBD2 for D (5 bases). CDR1 is SGDLS and CDR2 is YYNGEE in the germline V gene. Trimming pared 3 bases from V and 2 bases from J, leaving 15 bases between. The CDR3 totals 16 residues. CDR3 amino acids: CASSATLDNPYNEQFF. CDR3 bases: TGTGCCAGCAGCGCTACACTAGACAATCCCTACAATGAGCAGTTCTTC.

This clone has a single count. The V gene is TRBV6-1, the J gene TRBJ2-1, with a weak D call TRBD1 (6 bases). Trimming took 2 bases from V and 6 from J, leaving 14 bases between them. Germline CDR1 MNHNS, CDR2 SASEGT. This CDR3 is built from 15 residues. CDR3 in amino acids: CASSENRVYGNEQFF. Here the CDR3 DNA reads TGTGCCAGCAGTGAAAACAGGGTATATGGCAATGAGCAGTTCTTC.

The chain is built from TRBV10-3 and TRBJ2-5, with TRBD1 identical over 9 bases. Germline loops: CDR1 ENHRY, CDR2 SYGVKD. J lost 4 bases, V lost 2 bases, and 11 bases had no gene match. The CDR3 has 17 amino acids. CDR3 DNA: TGTGCCATCAGTGAGGAAAATGACAGGGGGAGGGGAGAGACCCAGTACTTC. This codes for CAISEENDRGRGETQYF.

The chain couples TRBV5-3 to TRBJ2-7; D perhaps matches TRBD1 (8 bases). TRBV5-3 is treated as an ORF (open reading frame) with a function not yet certain. Trimming removed 4 bases at V and 4 bases at J, with 18 bases between. The CDR3 sequence is 15 residues long. The DNA of the CDR3 is TGTGCCAGAAGCGTGCAACAGGGGGAGGGGTACGAGCAGTACTTC. The encoded protein is CARSVQQGEGYEQYF.

Notes on this clone: Distinct nucleotide sequences in the sample also encode this CDR3. The rearrangement links TRBV27 to TRBJ2-3; D gene unclear. The germline gives CDR1 MNHEY, CDR2 SMNVEV (reference sequence). Trimming stripped 5 bases from V and 2 bases from J, with 8 bases between. The CDR3 runs to 13 residues. In nucleotides, the CDR3 is TGTGCCAGCAGTCCCAGATACACAGATACGCAGTATTTT. Protein: CASSPRYTDTQYF.

This chain links TRBV5-1 with TRBJ2-7; D is unclear. The V end was cut by 2 bases, the J end by 4 bases, with 13 bases between. This CDR3 has 14 amino acids. Germline V CDR1 and CDR2: SGHRS, YFSETQ. The CDR3 nucleotides are TGCGCCAGCAGCTTTCGTGGTCAGCCGTACGAGCAGTACTTC. Translated: CASSFRGQPYEQYF.

The CDR3 nucleotides are TGTGCCAGCAATGTGGGGGGTAATGAAAAACTGTTTTTT. This sequence encodes CASNVGGNEKLFF. The chain has TRBV28 and TRBJ1-4, with TRBD1 as a possible D gene (5 bases). The germline V and J ends were trimmed by 7 bases and 4 bases, with 10 bases remaining between them. The CDR3 extends over 13 amino acids. From germline, CDR1 is MDHEN and CDR2 SYDVKM.

This chain uses TRBV27 with TRBJ2-7, with no clear D. Trimming shortened V by 2 bases and J by 3 bases, and 17 bases separated the two germline ends. The CDR3 has 16 amino acids. CDR1 is MNHEY and CDR2 is SMNVEV in the germline V gene (reference sequence). The CDR3 sequence: CASSLQGPELHYEQYF. The CDR3 coding sequence is TGTGCCAGCAGTTTACAAGGGCCAGAGTTACACTACGAGCAGTACTTC.

This chain links TRBV4-3 with TRBJ2-1; 9 positions agree with TRBD1. The CDR3 contains 17 residues. CDR1 is LGHNA, CDR2 YSLEER, per germline. The V segment lost 0 bases and the J segment 2 bases; nucleotides outside the gene matches: 5. The CDR3 DNA reads as TGCGCCAGCAGCCAAGACAGGACAGGGGCGGCCTACAATGAGCAGTTCTTC. Protein sequence: CASSQDRTGAAYNEQFF.

CDR3 protein: CASSSWDRGPNQPQHF. CDR3 nucleotides: TGTGCCAGCAGCTCGTGGGACAGGGGTCCCAATCAGCCCCAGCATTTT. The chain carries TRBV7-2 and TRBJ1-5; 10 bases match TRBD1. This CDR3 spans 16 amino acids. V lost 4 bases to trimming and J lost 3 bases; unmatched junction nucleotides: 6. Looked up from germline, CDR1 is SGHTA and CDR2 is FQGNSA.

The V call is TRBV27, the J call TRBJ1-2; D is undetermined. V lost 5 bases and J 8 bases, leaving 18 bases between the germline ends. The CDR3 sequence is 14 residues long. CDR1 is MNHEY and CDR2 is SMNVEV in the germline V gene (reference sequence). CDR3 region: CASSPRVGLGGYTF. CDR3 nucleotides: TGTGCCAGCAGTCCCCGTGTAGGGTTGGGCGGCTACACCTTC.

This chain links TRBV30 with TRBJ1-2; 9 positions agree with TRBD1. The V gene end was trimmed by 4 bases and the J gene end by 2 bases; junction bases not matched to a gene: 5. The CDR3 is 14 amino acids. The germline gives CDR1 GTSNPN, CDR2 SVGIG (reference sequence). In DNA, the CDR3 is TGTGCCTGGACAGGGACAGGGCCCAACTATGGCTACACCTTC. Translating it yields CAWTGTGPNYGYTF.